The present T cell receptor (beta chain) was sequenced within a study of beta chain features in type 1 diabetes. For the study at large: Age, gender, cell numbers and subset yield matched between patients and controls.

Turning to this clone: Antigen unknown.

V was shortened by 3 bases and J by 4 bases, with 7 bases between the two germline ends. The CDR3 totals 13 residues. Germline V gene data show CDR1 as KGHSH and CDR2 as LQKENI. As every portion of the isolated RNA was reverse transcribed, the sequencing read expressed TCRB transcripts. This table comes from immunoSEQ multiplex PCR, and its TCRdb copy is limited to in-frame clones, with some not included. The profile shows around 300,000 clones, about 8% of them singletons. Sorted CD4+ subsets: naive, central memory, regulatory, stem cell-like memory (CD45RO/CCR7/CD25/CD127/CD95/CD27 panel). Study-level results: Sequencing used cDNA, and cells with high TCR expression could therefore be over-represented. Naive, central memory and Treg TCRB repertoires appeared more alike in patients than in healthy donors.

The sample comprised central memory CD4+ T cells from blood. This clonotype was sampled from a woman younger than 35 in good health. The gene calls are TRBV18 and TRBJ2-1, with D uncertain. CDR3 DNA sequence: TGTGCCAGCTCACCTTACTCATACAATGAGCAGTTCTTC. This gives the protein CASSPYSYNEQFF.